The 6 T cell receptor beta chains in this list originate from one sample, sequenced in a study of cytomegalovirus exposure and HLA in healthy donors. The PCR contained 60 Vbeta and 13 Jbeta primers. Sequencing used immunoSEQ multiplex PCR; TCRdb keeps in-frame clones, though not all of them. The data contain about 160,000 clones, roughly 80% of them singletons. Input material: PBMCs. Source of these receptors: a male donor in good health and CMV-seropositive.

V and J are TRBV6-5 and TRBJ1-1; 11 bases match TRBD1. V was clipped by 4 bases and J by 6 bases; unmatched bases: 10. This CDR3 has 16 residues. Germline V gives CDR1 MNHEY, CDR2 SVGAGI. CDR3 sequence reads: CASSLNVGQGASEAFF. The CDR3 DNA reads TGTGCCAGCAGTTTGAATGTAGGACAGGGGGCTTCTGAAGCTTTCTTT.

The CDR3 region has the DNA TGCGCCAGCAGCTTCCAAACAGGGGTGAACACTGAAGCTTTCTTT. As protein: CASSFQTGVNTEAFF. This sequence joins TRBV5-1 and TRBJ1-1, with TRBD1 matching 7 bases. The CDR3 totals 15 residues. In germline, CDR1 is SGHRS, CDR2 YFSETQ. The V gene end was trimmed by 2 bases and the J gene end by 0 bases; junction bases not matched to a gene: 4.

The gene calls are TRBV27 and TRBJ1-4, with TRBD1 matching 9 bases. Germline lookup yields CDR1 MNHEY and CDR2 SMNVEV (reference sequence). J gave up 7 bases and V 8 bases, and 14 bases lay outside the gene matches. The CDR3 loop spans 16 amino acids. CDR3 residues: CASGRSKGQGGEKLFF. The CDR3 DNA reads as TGTGCCAGCGGTAGGAGTAAGGGACAGGGTGGTGAAAAACTGTTTTTT.

V usage is TRBV11-2 and J usage is TRBJ2-1, with 13 positions matching TRBD2. CDR3 length equals 16 residues. Looked up from germline, CDR1 is SGHAT and CDR2 is FQNNGV. V lost 5 bases to trimming and J lost 10 bases; unmatched junction nucleotides: 11. CDR3 sequence reads: CASSLQLAGGPLEQFF. Here the CDR3 DNA reads TGTGCCAGCAGCCTCCAACTAGCGGGGGGGCCCCTAGAGCAGTTCTTC.

The V and J genes are TRBV5-8 and TRBJ2-1; weak D call: TRBD2 (5 bases). Germline-derived CDR1 and CDR2 are SGHTS and YDEGEE. Trimming removed 4 bases at V and 9 bases at J, with 23 bases between. The CDR3 is made up of 16 amino acids. The CDR3: CASSPQAALRPSEQFF. Written as DNA, the CDR3 is TGTGCCAGCAGCCCCCAAGCGGCTCTCCGCCCCAGTGAGCAGTTCTTC.

In this sample, this clone turned up once. V gene TRBV9 combines with J gene TRBJ1-2; TRBD1 is a possible D gene (5 bases). This CDR3 comprises 14 residues. Trimming shortened V by 0 bases and J by 8 bases, and 14 bases separated the two germline ends. Germline CDR1 and CDR2: SGDLS and YYNGEE. CDR3 sequence (DNA): TGTGCCAGCAGCGTAGAGAGGGACTCGGGCGGCTACACCTTC. Protein sequence: CASSVERDSGGYTF.